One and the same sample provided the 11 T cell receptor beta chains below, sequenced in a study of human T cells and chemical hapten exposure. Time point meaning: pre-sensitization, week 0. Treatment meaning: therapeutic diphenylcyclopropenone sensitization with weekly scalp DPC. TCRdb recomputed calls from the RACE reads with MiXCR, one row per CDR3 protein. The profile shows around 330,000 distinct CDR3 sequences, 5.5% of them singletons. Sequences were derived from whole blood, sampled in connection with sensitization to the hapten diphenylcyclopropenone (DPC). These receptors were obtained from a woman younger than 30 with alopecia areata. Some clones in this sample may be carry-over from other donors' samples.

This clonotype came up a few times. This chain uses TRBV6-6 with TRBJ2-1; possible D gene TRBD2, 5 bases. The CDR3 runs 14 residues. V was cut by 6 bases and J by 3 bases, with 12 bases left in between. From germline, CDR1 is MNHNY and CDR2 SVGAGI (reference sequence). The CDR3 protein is CASRSGIDYNEQFF. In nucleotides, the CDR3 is TGTGCCAGCAGATCCGGGATCGACTACAATGAGCAGTTCTTC.

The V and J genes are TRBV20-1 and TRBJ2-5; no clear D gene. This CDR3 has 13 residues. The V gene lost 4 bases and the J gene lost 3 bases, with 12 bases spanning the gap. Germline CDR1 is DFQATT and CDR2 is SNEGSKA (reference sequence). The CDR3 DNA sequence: TGCAGTGCTATCCGGGCCCTCAAAGAGACCCAGTACTTC. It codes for CSAIRALKETQYF.

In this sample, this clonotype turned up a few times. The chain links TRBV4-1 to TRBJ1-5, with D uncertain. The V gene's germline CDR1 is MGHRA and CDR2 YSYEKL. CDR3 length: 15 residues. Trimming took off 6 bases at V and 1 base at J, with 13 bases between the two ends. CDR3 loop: CASRAGHQSNQPQHF. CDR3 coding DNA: TGCGCCAGCAGGGCGGGTCATCAGAGCAATCAGCCCCAGCATTTT.

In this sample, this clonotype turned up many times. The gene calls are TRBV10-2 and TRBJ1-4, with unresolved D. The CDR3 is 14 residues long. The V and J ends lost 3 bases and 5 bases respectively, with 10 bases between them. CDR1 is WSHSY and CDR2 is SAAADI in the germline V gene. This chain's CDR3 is CASSEDQENEKLFF. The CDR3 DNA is TGCGCCAGCAGTGAAGACCAGGAGAATGAAAAACTGTTTTTT.

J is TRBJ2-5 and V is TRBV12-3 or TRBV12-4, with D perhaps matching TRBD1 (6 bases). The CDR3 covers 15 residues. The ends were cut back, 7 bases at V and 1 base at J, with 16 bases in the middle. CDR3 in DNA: TGTGCCAGCAAATCAGGGGACGCAAGCCAAGAGACCCAGTACTTC. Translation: CASKSGDASQETQYF.

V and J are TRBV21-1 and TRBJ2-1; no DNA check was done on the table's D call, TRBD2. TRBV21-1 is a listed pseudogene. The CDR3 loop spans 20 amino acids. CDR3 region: CASSYVAGTSDPKSYNEQFF. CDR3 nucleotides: TGTGCCAGCAGCTATGTGGCCGGGACTAGCGACCCGAAATCCTACAATGAGCAGTTCTTC.

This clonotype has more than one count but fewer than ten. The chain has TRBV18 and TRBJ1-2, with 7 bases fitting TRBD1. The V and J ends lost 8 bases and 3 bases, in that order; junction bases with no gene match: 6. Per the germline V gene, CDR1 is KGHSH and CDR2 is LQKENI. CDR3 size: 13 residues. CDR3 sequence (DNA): TGTGCCAGCCAGACAGGGAGAGACTATGGCTACACCTTC. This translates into CASQTGRDYGYTF.

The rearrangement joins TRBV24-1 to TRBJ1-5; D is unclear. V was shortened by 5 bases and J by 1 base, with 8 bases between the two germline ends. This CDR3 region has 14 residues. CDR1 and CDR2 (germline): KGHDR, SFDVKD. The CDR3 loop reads CATSGVRSNQPQHF. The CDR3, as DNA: TGTGCCACCAGTGGTGTCAGGAGCAATCAGCCCCAGCATTTT.

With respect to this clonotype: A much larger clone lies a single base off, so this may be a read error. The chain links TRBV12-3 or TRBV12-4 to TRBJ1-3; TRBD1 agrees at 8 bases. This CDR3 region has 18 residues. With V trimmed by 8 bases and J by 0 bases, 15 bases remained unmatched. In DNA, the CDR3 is TGTGCCAGCCGTTCACTCCACAGGGGGATCCTCTCTGGAAACACCATATATTTT. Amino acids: CASRSLHRGILSGNTIYF.

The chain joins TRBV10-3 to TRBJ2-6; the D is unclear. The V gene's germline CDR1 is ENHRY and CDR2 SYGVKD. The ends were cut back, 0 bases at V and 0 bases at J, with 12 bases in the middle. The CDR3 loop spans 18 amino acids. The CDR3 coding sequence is TGTGCCATCAGTGAGTCGAATCCAGGTTACTCTGGGGCCAACGTCCTGACTTTC. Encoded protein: CAISESNPGYSGANVLTF.

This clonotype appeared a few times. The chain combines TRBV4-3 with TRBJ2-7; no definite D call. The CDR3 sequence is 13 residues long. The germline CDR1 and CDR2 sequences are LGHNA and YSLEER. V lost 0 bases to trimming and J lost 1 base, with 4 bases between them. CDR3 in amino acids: CASSQDISYEQYF. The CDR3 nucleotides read TGCGCCAGCAGCCAAGACATATCCTACGAGCAGTACTTC.